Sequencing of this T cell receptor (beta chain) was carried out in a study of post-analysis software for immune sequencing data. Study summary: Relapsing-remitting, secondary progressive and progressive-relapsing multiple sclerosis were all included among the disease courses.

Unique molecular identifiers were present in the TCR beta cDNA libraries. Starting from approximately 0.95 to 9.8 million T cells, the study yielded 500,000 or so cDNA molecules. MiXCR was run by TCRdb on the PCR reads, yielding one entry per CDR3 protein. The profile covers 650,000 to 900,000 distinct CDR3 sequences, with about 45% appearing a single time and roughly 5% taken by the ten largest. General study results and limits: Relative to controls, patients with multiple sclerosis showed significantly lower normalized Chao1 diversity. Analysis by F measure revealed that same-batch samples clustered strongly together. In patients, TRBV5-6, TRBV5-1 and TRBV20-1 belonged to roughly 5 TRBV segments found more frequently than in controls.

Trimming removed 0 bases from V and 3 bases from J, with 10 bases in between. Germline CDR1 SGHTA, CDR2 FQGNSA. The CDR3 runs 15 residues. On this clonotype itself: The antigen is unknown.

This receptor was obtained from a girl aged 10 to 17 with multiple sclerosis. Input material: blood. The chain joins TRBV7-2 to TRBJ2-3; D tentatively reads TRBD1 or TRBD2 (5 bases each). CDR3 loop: CASSLAGPPTDTQYF. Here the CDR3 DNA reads TGTGCCAGCAGCTTAGCGGGACCTCCGACAGATACGCAGTATTTT. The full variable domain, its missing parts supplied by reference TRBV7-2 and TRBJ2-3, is GAGVSQSPSNKVTEKGKDVELRCDPISGHTALYWYRQSLGQGLEFLIYFQGNSAPDKSGLPSDRFSAERTGGSVSTLTIQRTQQEDSAVYLCASSLAGPPTDTQYFGPGTRLTVL.